This passage covers 8 T cell receptor beta chains from one sample sequenced in a study of CD8+ T cells in alopecia areata. TCR sequencing used cDNA made by reverse transcription of extracted RNA. Here immunoSEQ multiplex PCR was the method, and the copy in TCRdb shows in-frame clones only, minus some. The data contain around 140,000 clones, more than 85% of them singletons. Stated treatment: oral pan-JAK inhibitor, 5-10 mg twice daily. The input for sequencing was CD8+ T cells sorted from blood, taken at week 4, from a patient treated with tofacitinib. Receptors originate from a human donor with alopecia areata.

CDR3 bases: TGCAGCGCCCGAAGGGACGCTGGGACTGAAGCTTTCTTT. Translated: CSARRDAGTEAFF. The chain is built from TRBV29-1 and TRBJ1-1, with D tentatively TRBD1 (5 bases). Looked up from germline, CDR1 is SQVTM and CDR2 is ANQGSEA. V was clipped by 7 bases and J by 5 bases, with 17 bases between them. The CDR3 consists of 13 residues.

This clone was recorded once. This rearrangement joins TRBV29-1 to TRBJ1-3, with 7 bases lining up with TRBD1. The junction had 11 bases not matched to a gene; V was cut back by 6 bases and J by 0 bases. Germline V gives CDR1 SQVTM, CDR2 ANQGSEA. This CDR3 contains 16 residues. The CDR3 bases are TGCAGCGTCGCATCTTGGGACAGCCACTCTGGAAACACCATATATTTT. Encoded protein: CSVASWDSHSGNTIYF.

This chain links TRBV9 with TRBJ2-3, with no clear D. The CDR3 is made up of 12 amino acids. V lost 5 bases to trimming and J lost 6 bases, with 10 bases between them. CDR1 and CDR2 (germline): SGDLS, YYNGEE. The chain's CDR3 is CASSADEDTQYF. The CDR3 bases are TGTGCCAGCAGTGCTGATGAGGATACGCAGTATTTT.

This chain uses TRBV21-1 with TRBJ1-3. TRBV21-1 corresponds to a pseudogene. The CDR3 length is 9 residues. This chain's CDR3 is CASCASIYF. Here the CDR3 DNA reads TGTGCCAGCTGTGCGTCCATATATTTT.

The chain carries TRBV6-6 and TRBJ1-1, with D unresolved. Germline V gives CDR1 MNHNY, CDR2 SVGAGI (reference sequence). This CDR3 region has 13 residues. V dropped 2 bases and J dropped 7 bases, with 11 bases sitting between them. CDR3 protein: CASSYVVRLEAFF. CDR3 nucleotides: TGTGCCAGCAGTTACGTCGTTCGGCTTGAAGCTTTCTTT.

V is TRBV30 and J is TRBJ1-1; 8 bases map to TRBD1. This CDR3 is 15 amino acids long. V was pared by 0 bases and J by 1 base, with 4 bases of the junction left unmatched. Germline CDR1 GTSNPN, CDR2 SVGIG (reference sequence). CDR3 in amino acids: CAWSVYRGGNTEAFF. As DNA, the CDR3 is TGTGCCTGGAGTGTTTACAGGGGGGGGAACACTGAAGCTTTCTTT.

The chain uses TRBV5-1 and TRBJ1-1; the D is unclear. This CDR3 spans 15 amino acids. Germline CDR1 and CDR2: SGHRS and YFSETQ. V lost 0 bases and J 0 bases, leaving 9 bases between the germline ends. CDR3 loop: CASSLEGRVNTEAFF. CDR3 bases: TGCGCCAGCAGCTTGGAAGGGAGGGTGAACACTGAAGCTTTCTTT.

This clone was observed once. CDR3 sequence (DNA): TGTGCCAGCAGCGCTTCGTCTGGGGGCGAGCAGTACTTC. Encoded protein: CASSASSGGEQYF. J is TRBJ2-7 and V is TRBV9; D may be TRBD1 or TRBD2 (5 bases each). The germline CDR1 and CDR2 sequences are SGDLS and YYNGEE. V lost 3 bases, J lost 6 bases, and 13 bases lay in between. The CDR3 sequence is 13 residues long.